What follows describes a single T cell receptor beta chain. The antigen is unknown. The treatment: roughly 11-day PBMC culture with coronavirus spike peptide pools or control peptides (ViraFEST assay). Germline V gene lookup returns CDR1 MNHNS and CDR2 SASEGT. This CDR3 is 15 amino acids long. Trimming took off 6 bases at V and 0 bases at J, with 14 bases between the two ends. These data originate in a study of vaccination and CD4 T cells after COVID-19. Scientists ran DNA taken from cultured CD4+ T cells through the Oncomine TCR Beta short-read assay for sequencing. TCRdb re-called the PCR reads with MiXCR, one entry per CDR3 protein. The data contain fewer than 15,000 distinct CDR3 sequences, 50% to 65% of them singletons.

The chain employs TRBV6-1 and TRBJ1-1; TRBD1 is a possible D gene (5 bases). The sequence was collected from a human donor who had recovered from COVID-19. Sequenced input: CD4+ T cells from blood, cultured in vitro. The CDR3 spells CASSGRGTVNTEAFF. The CDR3 DNA follows: TGTGCCAGCAGCGGGCGGGGGACGGTGAACACTGAAGCTTTCTTT.